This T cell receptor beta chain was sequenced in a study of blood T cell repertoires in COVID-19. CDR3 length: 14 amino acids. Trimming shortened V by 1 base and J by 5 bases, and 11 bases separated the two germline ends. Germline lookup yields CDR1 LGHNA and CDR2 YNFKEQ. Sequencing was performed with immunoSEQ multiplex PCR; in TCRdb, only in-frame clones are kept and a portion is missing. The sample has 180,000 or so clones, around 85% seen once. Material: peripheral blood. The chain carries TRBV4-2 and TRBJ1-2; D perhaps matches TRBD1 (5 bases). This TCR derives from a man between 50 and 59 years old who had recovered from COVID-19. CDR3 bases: TGTGCCAGCAGCCAAGCAGACAGCATTTATGGCTACACCTTC. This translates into CASSQADSIYGYTF.